This T cell receptor beta chain derives from a study of blood T cell repertoires in COVID-19. Study processing details: From reference gene primer amplification, estimates of nucleated cell counts were derived. Clones were sequenced by immunoSEQ multiplex PCR, and TCRdb holds only the in-frame ones, with some missing. V and J calls and clone size are as listed in that table; D and trimming were resolved from the DNA. The sample records about 190,000 clones, 90% being singletons. The material sequenced was peripheral blood. The TCR sequence derives from a man over 45 with acute or convalescent COVID-19.

DNA for the CDR3: TGTGCCAGCAGCAAACGACAGGGTAACAATGAGCAGTTCTTC. This encodes CASSKRQGNNEQFF. This chain connects TRBV7-3 to TRBJ2-1; TRBD1 aligns across 7 bases. CDR3 length: 14 residues. With V trimmed by 5 bases and J by 5 bases, 6 bases remained unmatched. Per germline, CDR1 SGHTA and CDR2 FQGTGA.